A selection of T cell receptor beta chains follows, all from one sample in a study of Ad26.COV2.S vaccination and SARS-CoV-2 variants. Measured with immunoSEQ multiplex PCR; TCRdb has only the in-frame clones, and not every one. This table holds 400,000 to 450,000 clones, 75% to 95% found once. The material was peripheral blood, obtained in a trial of Ad26.COV2.S vaccine versus placebo. The receptors derive from a person between 18 and 60 years old who received the Ad26.COV2.S COVID-19 vaccine or a placebo. Each CDR3 is given with its conserved first and last residue. A D gene is named only where the DNA matches it firmly. Clone size is shown for a subset of rows, as once, few, many or a class of expanded clone.

j_call	v_call	clone_size	d_call	cdr3_aa	cdr3_nt
TRBJ1-2	TRBV15	NA	NA	CATSRAEGPYGYTF	TGTGCCACCAGCAGAGCTGAGGGCCCATATGGCTACACCTTC
TRBJ1-5	TRBV6-2/TRBV6-3	NA	NA	CASSQLAEGGQPQHF	TGTGCCAGCAGCCAACTCGCGGAGGGGGGTCAGCCCCAGCATTTT
TRBJ1-5	TRBV4-1	NA	NA	CASSQDSLRVPQHF	TGCGCCAGCAGCCAGGATTCCTTGAGGGTACCCCAGCATTTT
TRBJ1-1	TRBV5-1	NA	NA	CATTPEGQVNTEAFF	TGCGCCACCACGCCTGAAGGGCAAGTGAACACTGAAGCTTTCTTT
TRBJ2-1	TRBV19	NA	NA	CASSMYAESPNNEQFF	TGTGCCAGTTCCATGTACGCGGAATCCCCTAACAATGAGCAGTTCTTC
TRBJ2-7	TRBV14	NA	TRBD2	CASSRRTSGLDEQYF	TGTGCCAGCAGTCGGAGGACTAGCGGTCTCGACGAGCAGTACTTC
TRBJ2-2	TRBV7-8	NA	NA	CASSPKRAPNTGELFF	TGTGCCAGCAGTCCTAAAAGGGCTCCGAACACCGGGGAGCTGTTTTTT
TRBJ2-7	TRBV11-2	NA	NA	CASSFWGTYEQYF	TGTGCCAGCAGCTTCTGGGGAACCTACGAGCAGTACTTC
TRBJ2-7	TRBV28	NA	NA	CASSFLSGEREQYF	TGTGCCAGCAGTTTTCTGTCGGGGGAGCGGGAGCAGTACTTC
TRBJ2-3	TRBV5-4	few	NA	CASSFWTDGDTQYF	TGTGCCAGCAGCTTCTGGACCGACGGGGATACGCAGTATTTT
TRBJ1-6	TRBV18	NA	TRBD1	CASSPPGQGNSPLHF	TGTGCCAGCTCACCGCCGGGACAGGGGAATTCACCCCTCCACTTT
TRBJ2-1	TRBV7-9	NA	TRBD2	CASSSLAPEQFF	TGTGCCAGCAGCTCACTAGCGCCTGAGCAGTTCTTC
TRBJ2-3	TRBV10-1	once	TRBD2	CATSSGSTDTQYF	TGCGCCACCTCTAGCGGGAGCACAGATACGCAGTATTTT
TRBJ1-1	TRBV10-3	NA	NA	CAISDGGGTEAFF	TGTGCCATCAGTGATGGGGGGGGGACTGAAGCTTTCTTT
TRBJ1-1	TRBV27	NA	NA	CASSLLGVNTEAFF	TGTGCCAGCAGTTTATTAGGGGTGAACACTGAAGCTTTCTTT
TRBJ2-7	TRBV11-2	NA	NA	CASSLGPPYEQYF	TGTGCCAGCAGCTTAGGCCCTCCCTACGAGCAGTACTTC
TRBJ1-2	TRBV9	NA	NA	CASSGTGGENYGYTF	TGTGCCAGCAGCGGGACGGGAGGGGAAAACTATGGCTACACCTTC
TRBJ2-5	TRBV19	once	TRBD2	CASSKAGTSGEETQYF	TGTGCCAGTAGTAAGGCCGGGACTAGCGGAGAAGAGACCCAGTACTTC
TRBJ2-3	TRBV21-1	NA	NA	CATGLAGPCTDTQYF	TGTGCCACGGGACTAGCGGGACCATGCACAGATACGCAGTATTTT
TRBJ1-6	TRBV29-1	NA	NA	CSVGGGDSPLHF	TGCAGCGTTGGGGGAGGGGATTCACCCCTCCACTTT
TRBJ1-2	TRBV6-5	NA	NA	CASSYGTSSGYTF	TGTGCCAGCAGTTACGGGACGAGTAGTGGCTACACCTTC
TRBJ2-1	TRBV19	NA	NA	CASSRAYNEQFF	TGTGCCAGTTCCAGGGCCTACAATGAGCAGTTCTTC
TRBJ2-1	TRBV7-2	NA	NA	CASSSGLTFEQFF	TGTGCCAGCAGCTCCGGACTGACTTTTGAGCAGTTCTTC
TRBJ2-5	TRBV2	NA	NA	CASFRVATQYF	TGTGCCAGCTTTAGGGTGGCGACCCAGTACTTC
TRBJ2-7	TRBV10-3	NA	TRBD2	CAITREGTYEQYF	TGTGCCATCACGCGGGAGGGAACCTACGAGCAGTACTTC
TRBJ2-4	TRBV7-3	NA	NA	CASSTYPTVFTKNIQYF	TGTGCCAGCAGCACCTACCCGACGGTCTTTACCAAAAACATTCAGTACTTC
TRBJ1-1	TRBV18	NA	NA	CASSPIRDTEAFF	TGTGCCAGCTCACCAATCAGGGACACTGAAGCTTTCTTT
TRBJ2-5	TRBV5-5	NA	TRBD2	CASSDNLLREGETQYF	TGTGCCAGCAGCGACAATCTACTCAGGGAGGGAGAGACCCAGTACTTC
TRBJ1-6	TRBV7-3	few	NA	CASRDGDNSPLHF	TGTGCCAGCAGGGACGGTGATAATTCACCCCTCCACTTT
TRBJ1-2	TRBV15	NA	NA	CATSREGGGYGYTF	TGTGCCACCAGCAGAGAAGGGGGTGGCTATGGCTACACCTTC
TRBJ2-1	TRBV7-9	once	NA	CASSLRFTRSPSYNEQFF	TGTGCCAGCAGCTTAAGATTCACGCGGTCACCTTCCTACAATGAGCAGTTCTTC
TRBJ2-7	TRBV6-6	NA	NA	CASSYSVTASYEQYF	TGTGCCAGCAGTTACTCCGTGACTGCCTCCTACGAGCAGTACTTC
TRBJ2-1	TRBV12-3/TRBV12-4	once	NA	CASSFGREQFF	TGTGCCAGCAGTTTTGGTCGTGAGCAGTTCTTC
TRBJ2-7	TRBV11-2	NA	NA	CASSTRTFQDEQYF	TGTGCCAGCAGCACACGGACGTTTCAGGACGAGCAGTACTTC
TRBJ2-4	TRBV5-4	NA	NA	CASSSPGDLGNIQYF	TGTGCCAGCAGCTCCCCGGGAGACCTCGGAAACATTCAGTACTTC
TRBJ1-1	TRBV3-1/TRBV3-2	NA	NA	CASSQGYQAFF	TGTGCCAGCAGCCAAGGATACCAAGCTTTCTTT
TRBJ2-4	TRBV2	NA	TRBD1	CASRPTGGAAKNIQYF	TGTGCCAGCAGACCGACAGGGGGCGCAGCCAAAAACATTCAGTACTTC
TRBJ1-1	TRBV18	NA	NA	CASSSKGVEAFF	TGTGCCAGCTCATCCAAGGGAGTGGAGGCTTTCTTT
TRBJ2-7	TRBV7-2	NA	NA	CASSPRGANYEQYF	TGTGCCAGCAGCCCTCGGGGCGCTAACTACGAGCAGTACTTC
TRBJ2-3	TRBV6-2/TRBV6-3	NA	NA	CASSTRDSQADTQYF	TGTGCCAGCAGCACCCGGGACTCCCAGGCGGATACGCAGTATTTT
TRBJ2-7	TRBV29-1	NA	TRBD2	CSAQLAGLGYEQYF	TGCAGCGCCCAACTAGCGGGACTTGGTTACGAGCAGTACTTC
TRBJ2-2	TRBV2	NA	NA	CASRPNANTGELFF	TGTGCCAGCCGCCCAAACGCGAACACCGGGGAGCTGTTTTTT
TRBJ2-1	TRBV13	NA	NA	CASSLAGRVEQFF	TGTGCCAGCAGCTTAGCCGGGAGAGTTGAGCAGTTCTTC
TRBJ1-4	TRBV2	NA	NA	CASSVGSIEKLFF	TGTGCCAGCAGTGTAGGAAGCATTGAAAAACTGTTTTTT
TRBJ2-7	TRBV4-1	NA	NA	CASSQQGLASYEQYF	TGCGCCAGCAGCCAACAGGGACTCGCCTCCTACGAGCAGTACTTC